The rows below give T cell receptor beta chains drawn from one sample of a study of shared clonotypes between healthy human individuals. The assay was immunoSEQ multiplex PCR, and TCRdb's table has in-frame clones only and misses some. The data contain nearly 1 million clones, 70% to 85% of them seen just once; the ten biggest clones take up over 1.3%. Material for sequencing was memory CD4+ T cells sorted from blood. The receptor source for this set is a man younger than 35 in good health. CDR3s include the opening cysteine and the closing phenylalanine or tryptophan. A D gene is named only where the DNA matches it firmly. Rows give clone size only sometimes, using once, few, many, or a class for an expanded clone.

v_call	d_call	j_call	clone_size	cdr3_nt	cdr3_aa
TRBV7-2	TRBD1	TRBJ1-3	-	TGTGCCAGCAGCTTAGGATTAGGGGGCGAGAACACCATATATTTT	CASSLGLGGENTIYF
TRBV5-1	-	TRBJ2-2	-	TGCGCCAGCAGCGGGCTGGGGACCGGGGAGCTGTTTTTT	CASSGLGTGELFF
TRBV6-1	-	TRBJ1-1	-	TGTGCCAGCAGTGAAGGAAGGAGGGACACTGAAGCTTTCTTT	CASSEGRRDTEAFF
TRBV7-2	TRBD2	TRBJ2-7	-	TGTGCCAGCAGCCAAGGCCCGGGACTAGCGAACTACGAGCAGTACTTC	CASSQGPGLANYEQYF
TRBV7-7	TRBD1	TRBJ2-5	-	TGTGCTAGCAGCTCACAGGGGGTGGGAGAGACCCAGTACTTC	CASSSQGVGETQYF
TRBV10-3	-	TRBJ1-1	-	TGTGCCATCAGTGAGGTGGCGGGGAACACTGAAGCTTTCTTT	CAISEVAGNTEAFF
TRBV10-3	TRBD1	TRBJ1-1	-	TGTGCCATCAGTGGACAGGGAGTAAGGGAGACTGAAGCTTTCTTT	CAISGQGVRETEAFF
TRBV19	TRBD1	TRBJ2-3	few	TGTGCCAGTAGTGACCCGGGACAGGGTACAGATACGCAGTATTTT	CASSDPGQGTDTQYF
TRBV7-8	-	TRBJ2-7	few	TGTGCCAGCAGCTTGGGGACCGGGTCGTCCTTCTACGAGCAGTACTTC	CASSLGTGSSFYEQYF
TRBV4-1	TRBD1	TRBJ1-4	once	TGCGCCAGCAGCCAAGATCCCACCCGTAAGACAGGGGGGAATGAAAAACTGTTTTTT	CASSQDPTRKTGGNEKLFF
TRBV4-3	-	TRBJ2-3	-	TGCGCCAGCAGCCAAGATTGGGGGTCGGGCACAGATACGCAGTATTTT	CASSQDWGSGTDTQYF
TRBV28	TRBD1	TRBJ1-2	-	TGTGCCAGCACTGGACAGGGCGAAGGAGGCTACACCTTC	CASTGQGEGGYTF
TRBV10-3	-	TRBJ2-4	-	TGTGCCATCAGTGCCGGGGTTGCCAAAAACATTCAGTACTTC	CAISAGVAKNIQYF
TRBV30	-	TRBJ2-7	-	TGTGCCTGGAGCCCCGGGCAGGTGAAGTACTTC	CAWSPGQVKYF
TRBV7-2	-	TRBJ1-4	-	TGTGCCAGCAGCCTGGACAGATATAATGAAAAACTGTTTTTT	CASSLDRYNEKLFF
TRBV19	-	TRBJ1-4	-	TGTGCCAGTAGTATAGGGCCCGGAGGCCTTAATGAAAAACTGTTTTTT	CASSIGPGGLNEKLFF
TRBV7-3	-	TRBJ2-3	-	TGTGCCAGCAGCCCTAGGGGTCCTACAGCAGATACGCAGTATTTT	CASSPRGPTADTQYF
TRBV30	TRBD1	TRBJ1-3	-	TGTGCCTGGAGTGACCCTACGACAGGGAGGTGGCACACCATATATTTT	CAWSDPTTGRWHTIYF
TRBV9	-	TRBJ1-1	-	TGTGCCAGCAGCGACAGTCTGTTGAACACTGAAGCTTTCTTT	CASSDSLLNTEAFF
TRBV7-9	-	TRBJ2-2	-	TGTGCCAGCATCCAAGCGGCAGGCTCGTGGACCGGGGAGCTGTTTTTT	CASIQAAGSWTGELFF
TRBV19	TRBD1	TRBJ1-4	few	TGTGCCAGCAGGACAGGGAAAGGGGAAAAACTGTTTTTT	CASRTGKGEKLFF